This paragraph covers one T cell receptor (beta chain) sequence. Its antigen remains unidentified. This sample stems from a study of graft-versus-host responses after intestinal transplantation. In the study overall: Every recipient underwent anti-thymocyte globulin induction, then tacrolimus and steroids for roughly three years.

Trimming pared 6 bases from V and 0 bases from J, leaving 6 bases between. The CDR3 contains 13 residues. Germline CDR1 MNHNS, CDR2 SASEGT. The assay was immunoSEQ multiplex PCR, and TCRdb's table has in-frame clones only and misses some. Here the sample spans roughly 100,000 clones, 80% to 95% being singletons. The chain employs TRBV6-1 and TRBJ2-1, with D hard to call. The receptor was isolated from a human donor who received an intestinal transplant. Sequenced here: unstimulated CD8+ T cells sorted from spleen or lymph node cells, sampled before intestinal transplant. The CDR3 loop is CASRGSSYNEQFF. The CDR3 region has the DNA TGTGCCAGCAGGGGTAGCTCCTACAATGAGCAGTTCTTC.